This T cell receptor beta chain was found in a study of early T cells in non-severe SARS-CoV-2 infection. Across the study: From unsorted whole blood, bulk RNA was sequenced, and the chains remained unpaired.

One entry per CDR3 protein results from TCRdb running MiXCR on the 5' RACE reads. The sample lists approximately 70,000 distinct CDR3 sequences; about an eighth were seen once. CDR3 length: 15 residues. From germline, CDR1 is GTSNPN and CDR2 SVGIG (reference sequence). The germline V and J ends were trimmed by 2 bases and 2 bases, with 14 bases remaining between them. This clonotype has only a few counts. The receptor comes from an adult who was a healthcare worker with PCR-confirmed SARS-CoV-2 infection or an uninfected control (not recorded which). Material: whole blood. V and J are TRBV30 and TRBJ2-3; D not certain. The CDR3 spells CAWSYPLRYTDTQYF. Written as DNA, the CDR3 is TGTGCCTGGAGTTACCCACTAAGGTACACAGATACGCAGTATTTT.